One and the same sample provided the 4 T cell receptor beta chains below, sequenced in a study of graft-versus-host responses after intestinal transplantation. Co-plating was performed using around 200,000 CFSE-labeled responder cells and around 200,000 irradiated, violet-dye-labeled stimulator cells. Measured with immunoSEQ multiplex PCR; TCRdb has only the in-frame clones, and not every one. The repertoire holds approximately 4,000 clones, with 40% to 45% as singletons. The sequences come from alloreactive CD8+ T cells from a mixed lymphocyte reaction culture, collected before transplantation. Specified subset: CFSE-low proliferating T cells sorted from approximately six-day pre-transplant mixed lymphocyte reaction (GvH or HvG direction). These receptors all stem from a human patient who was an organ donor for intestinal transplantation.

V is TRBV7-9 and J is TRBJ1-1; 8 nucleotides align to TRBD1. The junction had 7 bases not matched to a gene; V was cut back by 5 bases and J by 2 bases. CDR3 length: 15 residues. The germline CDR1 and CDR2 sequences are SEHNR and FQNEAQ (reference sequence). CDR3 amino acids: CASSPGTGGNTEAFF. The CDR3 bases are TGTGCCAGCAGCCCTGGGACAGGCGGCAACACTGAAGCTTTCTTT.

This clone was seen a few times. The CDR3 loop reads CASTQRGTVETQYF. For the CDR3, the DNA is TGTGCCAGTACCCAACGCGGGACAGTGGAGACCCAGTACTTC. The chain has TRBV19 and TRBJ2-5, with a tentative D call TRBD1 (7 bases). Germline assignment: CDR1 LNHDA and CDR2 SQIVND (reference sequence). V lost 7 bases and J lost 5, with 17 bases in between. This CDR3 has 14 amino acids.

In its sample, this clone was seen a few times. The V call is TRBV19, the J call TRBJ1-2; no clear D. The V end lost 3 bases, the J end lost 4 bases, and 6 bases lay between the germline ends. This CDR3 spans 12 amino acids. CDR1 is LNHDA, CDR2 SQIVND, per germline (reference sequence). In nucleotides, the CDR3 is TGTGCCAGTAGTATTCCCCGCTATGGCTACACCTTC. Residues: CASSIPRYGYTF.

The rearrangement uses TRBV19 and TRBJ2-7; the D gene is possibly TRBD1 (5 bases). Germline V gives CDR1 LNHDA, CDR2 SQIVND (reference sequence). The CDR3 totals 13 residues. V was shortened by 4 bases and J by 3 bases, with 10 bases between the two germline ends. The CDR3 protein is CASSSRADYEQYF. As DNA, the CDR3 is TGTGCCAGTAGTAGCAGGGCGGACTACGAGCAGTACTTC.